This T cell receptor (beta chain) is drawn from a study of blood T cell repertoires in COVID-19. Study information: Acute-phase and convalescent COVID-19 samples originated in the United States, Italy and Spain. The analysed material was cDNA or gDNA that came from T cells, B-cell-depleted T cells, or PBMCs.

Looked up from germline, CDR1 is KGHSH and CDR2 is LQKENI. V gave up 0 bases and J gave up 6 bases, with 18 bases separating them. The CDR3 has 16 amino acids. Per the authors' pipeline: It was from reference gene primer amplification that nucleated cell counts were estimated. The repertoire was sequenced with immunoSEQ multiplex PCR; TCRdb's copy has only in-frame clones and lacks some. D and trimming were read from the DNA, whereas the V and J calls and clone size are those reported in that table. The sample carries about 280,000 clones, more than 75% recorded once. Cohort allocation depended upon clinical history that participants reported.

Sequenced input: PBMCs or T cells enriched from blood (not recorded which). The chain combines TRBV18 with TRBJ2-7; the D gene is possibly TRBD1 (9 bases). This TCR was sampled from a woman in her fifties or sixties in a cohort exposed to, infected with or recovered from COVID-19 (not recorded which). CDR3 protein: CASSPPGTGTRGEQYF. The DNA of the CDR3 is TGTGCCAGCTCACCACCGGGGACAGGGACTAGGGGCGAGCAGTACTTC.